The T cell receptor beta chain described here comes from a study of blood T cell repertoires in COVID-19. Here immunoSEQ multiplex PCR was the method, and the copy in TCRdb shows in-frame clones only, minus some. The data show about 210,000 clones, about 91% seen once. CDR1 is SEHNR, CDR2 FQNEAQ, per germline (reference sequence). CDR3 length: 13 residues. Trimming at V came to 4 bases and at J to 2 bases, leaving 2 bases not matched to a gene. The V gene is TRBV7-9, the J gene TRBJ2-7, with 7 nucleotides matching TRBD2. The clonotype was recovered from a young man with acute COVID-19. Sequencing was carried out using PBMCs or T cells enriched from blood (not recorded which). This CDR3 is CASSSSGTYEQYF. The DNA for the CDR3 is TGTGCCAGCAGCTCCAGCGGGACCTACGAGCAGTACTTC. Full variable domain (outside the CDR3, taken from reference TRBV7-9 and TRBJ2-7): DTGVSQNPRHKITKRGQNVTFRCDPISEHNRLYWYRQTLGQGPEFLTYFQNEAQLEKSRLLSDRFSAERPKGSFSTLEIQRTEQGDSAMYLCASSSSGTYEQYFGPGTRLTVT.